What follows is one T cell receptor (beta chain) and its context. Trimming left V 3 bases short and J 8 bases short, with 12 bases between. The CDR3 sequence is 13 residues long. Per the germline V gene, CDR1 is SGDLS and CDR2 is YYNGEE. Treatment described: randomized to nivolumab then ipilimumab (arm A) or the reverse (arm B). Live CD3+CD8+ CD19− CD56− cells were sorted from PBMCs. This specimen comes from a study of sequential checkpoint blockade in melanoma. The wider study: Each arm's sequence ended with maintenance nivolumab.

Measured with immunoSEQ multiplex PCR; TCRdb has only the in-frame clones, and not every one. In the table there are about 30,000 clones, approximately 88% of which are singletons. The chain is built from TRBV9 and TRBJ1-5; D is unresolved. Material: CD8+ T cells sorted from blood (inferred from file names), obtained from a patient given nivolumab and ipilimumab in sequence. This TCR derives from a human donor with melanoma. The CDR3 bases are TGTGCCAGCAGCGAGACACCGCGGGAGCCCCAGCATTTT. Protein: CASSETPREPQHF.